This entry lists 20 T cell receptor beta chains sequenced from one sample in a study of long-term antiretroviral therapy in people with HIV. A v3.0 immunoSEQ assay was performed at survey level. TCRdb keeps only in-frame clones here, not all; method: immunoSEQ multiplex PCR. The sample consists of tens of thousands of clones, around 80% of them appearing once. Sequencing was performed on unsorted PBMCs, taken 4.1 years after starting antiretroviral therapy. All receptors come from a woman in her thirties or forties with HIV.

The chain has TRBV2 and TRBJ2-5; TRBD1 matches at 12 bases. The CDR3 has 15 amino acids. Germline V gives CDR1 SNHLY, CDR2 FYNNEI. After removal of 6 bases from V and 1 base from J, the junction contained 3 bases not matched to a gene. The CDR3 is CASRPGQGAQETQYF. CDR3 coding DNA: TGTGCCAGCAGGCCGGGACAGGGGGCCCAAGAGACCCAGTACTTC.

This chain uses TRBV9 with TRBJ2-3, with a tentative D call TRBD1 (6 bases). V shed 2 bases and J shed 2 bases, with 12 bases lying between them. Germline values: CDR1 SGDLS, CDR2 YYNGEE. The CDR3 length is 15 residues. CDR3 in amino acids: CASSVRGQNTDTQYF. As DNA, the CDR3 is TGTGCCAGCAGCGTTAGGGGACAAAACACAGATACGCAGTATTTT.

This chain connects TRBV18 to TRBJ2-7; D is possibly TRBD1 or TRBD2 (5 bases each). V was cut by 7 bases and J by 3 bases, with 19 bases left in between. The germline gives CDR1 KGHSH, CDR2 LQKENI. This CDR3 has 15 amino acids. CDR3 residues: CASFTRPAGGYEQYF. The CDR3 DNA sequence: TGTGCCAGCTTCACCAGGCCCGCTGGGGGCTACGAGCAGTACTTC. Using reference TRBV18 and TRBJ2-7 for the parts outside the CDR3, the full variable domain is NAGVMQNPRHLVRRRGQEARLRCSPMKGHSHVYWYRQLPEEGLKFMVYLQKENIIDESGMPKERFSAEFPKEGPSILRIQQVVRGDSAAYFCASFTRPAGGYEQYFGPGTRLTVT.

The V gene is TRBV6-1, the J gene TRBJ1-1; D unclear. The CDR3 loop spans 13 amino acids. V was pared by 1 base and J by 8 bases, with 11 bases between. The V gene's germline CDR1 is MNHNS and CDR2 SASEGT. The CDR3 DNA follows: TGTGCCAGCAGTGAAGTTGGTCACCTCGAAGCTTTCTTT. Translating it yields CASSEVGHLEAFF.

V and J are TRBV5-1 and TRBJ2-7, with 9 bases matching TRBD1. The V segment lost 2 bases and the J segment 1 base; nucleotides outside the gene matches: 10. Germline CDR1 SGHRS, CDR2 YFSETQ. CDR3 length equals 17 residues. CDR3 nucleotides: TGCGCCAGCAGCTTCCTGCCTACCGGGACAGGGTCCTACGAGCAGTACTTC. It specifies CASSFLPTGTGSYEQYF.

This clone was found once. V and J are TRBV19 and TRBJ1-1; D gene unclear. V dropped 1 base and J dropped 1 base, with 10 bases sitting between them. The CDR3 contains 15 residues. The V gene's germline CDR1 is LNHDA and CDR2 SQIVND (reference sequence). The CDR3 sequence: CASSIAGRKNTEAFF. The CDR3 DNA is TGTGCCAGTAGTATAGCAGGAAGAAAGAACACTGAAGCTTTCTTT.

The rearrangement uses TRBV5-5 and TRBJ1-2; 9 nucleotides agree with TRBD1. The CDR3 extends over 15 amino acids. Germline CDR1 SGHKS, CDR2 YYEKEE (reference sequence). The V gene end was trimmed by 3 bases and the J gene end by 0 bases; junction bases not matched to a gene: 3. CDR3 sequence reads: CASSWGQGANYGYTF. CDR3 DNA sequence: TGTGCCAGCAGCTGGGGACAGGGCGCTAACTATGGCTACACCTTC.

V and J are TRBV27 and TRBJ2-1; a weak D match, TRBD2 (6 bases). From germline, CDR1 is MNHEY and CDR2 SMNVEV (reference sequence). This CDR3 is 15 amino acids long. V was cut by 3 bases and J by 6 bases, with 15 bases left in between. Here the CDR3 DNA reads TGTGCCAGCAGTTTGGTAGCGGACGGTTTCAATGAGCAGTTCTTC. It yields the protein CASSLVADGFNEQFF.

The genes are TRBV15 and TRBJ2-6; 7 bases line up with TRBD1. With 2 bases clipped from V and 2 bases from J, the junction kept 3 bases outside the gene matches. The germline V gene encodes CDR1 LNHNV and CDR2 YYDKDF (reference sequence). This CDR3 spans 16 amino acids. CDR3 sequence reads: CATSRKTGAGANVLTF. The DNA for the CDR3 is TGTGCCACCAGCAGAAAAACAGGGGCTGGGGCCAACGTCCTGACTTTC. The variable domain in full, with the rest retrieved from reference TRBV15 and TRBJ2-6, is DAMVIQNPRYQVTQFGKPVTLSCSQTLNHNVMYWYQQKSSQAPKLLFHYYDKDFNNEADTPDNFQSRRPNTSFCFLDIRSPGLGDTAMYLCATSRKTGAGANVLTFGAGSRLTVL.

V is TRBV10-1 and J is TRBJ1-3; tentatively, D is TRBD1 (5 bases). Germline V CDR1 and CDR2: WNHNN, SYGVQD (reference sequence). The CDR3 is 15 residues long. Trimming pared 8 bases from V and 1 base from J, leaving 15 bases between. CDR3 coding DNA: TGCGCCAGCGGGAATGGCGGGACGTCTGGAAACACCATATATTTT. Translation: CASGNGGTSGNTIYF.

The V gene is TRBV18, the J gene TRBJ1-5; D remains ambiguous. Trimming cost V 6 bases and J 3 bases, with 15 bases left between them. The CDR3 has 15 residues. Per the germline V gene, CDR1 is KGHSH and CDR2 is LQKENI. CDR3 in amino acids: CASSESPSLNQPQHF. CDR3 DNA sequence: TGTGCCAGCTCCGAATCCCCGAGCCTCAATCAGCCCCAGCATTTT.

The J gene is TRBJ1-4, the V gene TRBV11-3; D is uncertain. The V end was cut by 1 base, the J end by 6 bases, with 6 bases between. There are 13 residues in the CDR3. The germline V gene has CDR1 SGHNT and CDR2 YENEEA. CDR3 in amino acids: CASSLGTDEKLFF. DNA for the CDR3: TGTGCCAGCAGCTTAGGTACCGATGAAAAACTGTTTTTT.

This chain links TRBV19 with TRBJ2-1; TRBD2 agrees at 8 bases. The junction had 8 bases not matched to a gene; V was cut back by 5 bases and J by 5 bases. Per the germline V gene, CDR1 is LNHDA and CDR2 is SQIVND (reference sequence). The CDR3 loop spans 15 amino acids. CDR3 sequence (DNA): TGTGCCAGTAGTTGGTTAGCGGGGTTCGACAATGAGCAGTTCTTC. It is translated as CASSWLAGFDNEQFF. Based on the CDR3 plus reference TRBV19 and TRBJ2-1, the full variable domain is DGGITQSPKYLFRKEGQNVTLSCEQNLNHDAMYWYRQDPGQGLRLIYYSQIVNDFQKGDIAEGYSVSREKKESFPLTVTSAQKNPTAFYLCASSWLAGFDNEQFFGPGTRLTVL.

The rearrangement uses TRBV19 and TRBJ1-1; D not certain. The CDR3 is 13 residues long. Per the germline V gene, CDR1 is LNHDA and CDR2 is SQIVND (reference sequence). The germline V and J ends were trimmed by 4 bases and 4 bases, with 10 bases remaining between them. CDR3 sequence (DNA): TGTGCCAGTAGTACCCTGGGAGGCACTGAAGCTTTCTTT. This gives the protein CASSTLGGTEAFF.

V usage is TRBV19 and J usage is TRBJ2-3; D is possibly TRBD1 (5 bases). V dropped 3 bases and J dropped 3 bases, with 22 bases sitting between them. The CDR3 has 18 amino acids. CDR1 LNHDA and CDR2 SQIVND come from the germline V gene (reference sequence). CDR3 sequence: CASSISLLVMGRTDTQYF. The CDR3 nucleotides read TGTGCCAGTAGTATTTCCCTCCTGGTAATGGGGCGGACAGATACGCAGTATTTT.

The table lists this clone with a count of one. V gene TRBV18 combines with J gene TRBJ2-1, with 7 bases aligning to TRBD2. This CDR3 spans 15 amino acids. After removal of 3 bases from V and 0 bases from J, the junction contained 2 bases not matched to a gene. Germline V CDR1 and CDR2: KGHSH, LQKENI. The CDR3 DNA follows: TGTGCCAGCTCACCGACTAGCCTCTCCTACAATGAGCAGTTCTTC. It translates to CASSPTSLSYNEQFF. Filled out from reference TRBV18 and TRBJ2-1, the complete variable domain reads NAGVMQNPRHLVRRRGQEARLRCSPMKGHSHVYWYRQLPEEGLKFMVYLQKENIIDESGMPKERFSAEFPKEGPSILRIQQVVRGDSAAYFCASSPTSLSYNEQFFGPGTRLTVL.

The chain employs TRBV7-9 and TRBJ1-1; possibly TRBD1 for D (5 bases). Trimming took off 1 base at V and 5 bases at J, with 23 bases between the two ends. The CDR3 is 18 amino acids. CDR1 SEHNR and CDR2 FQNEAQ come from the germline V gene (reference sequence). In nucleotides, the CDR3 is TGTGCCAGCAGCTTAGTGTGGGGCCTAGGGAATTTGAGGACTGAAGCTTTCTTT. Residues: CASSLVWGLGNLRTEAFF.

In this sample, this clone turned up a few times. V gene TRBV7-8 combines with J gene TRBJ1-6, with a weak D call TRBD1 (6 bases). Deletions cut 5 bases from V and 4 bases from J, with 12 bases between. This CDR3 is built from 15 residues. The germline V gene encodes CDR1 SGHVS and CDR2 FQNEAQ. DNA for the CDR3: TGTGCCAGCAGCACATGGACAGAGTATAATTCACCCCTCCACTTT. This sequence encodes CASSTWTEYNSPLHF.

This chain joins TRBV7-6 and TRBJ1-1; possibly TRBD1 for D (5 bases). The V end was cut by 5 bases, the J end by 8 bases, with 15 bases between. Looked up from germline, CDR1 is SGHVS and CDR2 is FNYEAQ. The CDR3 totals 13 residues. DNA of the CDR3: TGTGCCAGCAGCCCCCCCGGACACCAGGAAGCTTTCTTT. Translating it yields CASSPPGHQEAFF.

The V call is TRBV18, the J call TRBJ2-1; 8 nucleotides agree with TRBD2. The germline gives CDR1 KGHSH, CDR2 LQKENI. The CDR3 spans 15 residues. The V gene end was trimmed by 4 bases and the J gene end by 4 bases; junction bases not matched to a gene: 6. DNA of the CDR3: TGTGCCAGCTCACTGAGCGGGGGAGCTTACAATGAGCAGTTCTTC. Its protein product is CASSLSGGAYNEQFF.